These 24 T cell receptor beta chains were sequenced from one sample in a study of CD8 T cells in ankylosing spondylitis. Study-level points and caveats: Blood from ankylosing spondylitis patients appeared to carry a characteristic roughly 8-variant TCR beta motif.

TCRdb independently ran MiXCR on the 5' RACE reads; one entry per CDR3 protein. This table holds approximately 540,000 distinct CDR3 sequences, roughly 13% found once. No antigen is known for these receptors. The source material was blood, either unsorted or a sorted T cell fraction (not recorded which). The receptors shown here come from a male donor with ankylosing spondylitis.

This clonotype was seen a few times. This CDR3 is CASSVSRDTEAFF. CDR3 DNA sequence: TGTGCCAGCAGTGTCTCCAGGGACACTGAAGCTTTCTTT. The rearrangement uses TRBV2 and TRBJ1-1; TRBD1 is a possible D gene (5 bases). V lost 4 bases, J lost 3 bases, and 9 bases lay in between. This CDR3 is built from 13 residues. Germline values: CDR1 SNHLY, CDR2 FYNNEI.

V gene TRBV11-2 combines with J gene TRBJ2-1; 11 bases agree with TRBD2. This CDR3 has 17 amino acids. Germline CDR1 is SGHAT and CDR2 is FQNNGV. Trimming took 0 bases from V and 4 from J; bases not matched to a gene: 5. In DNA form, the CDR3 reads TGTGCCAGCAGCTTAGATTCCGGACTAGCGGGTTACAATGAGCAGTTCTTC. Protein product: CASSLDSGLAGYNEQFF. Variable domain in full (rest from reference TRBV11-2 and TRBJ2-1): EAGVAQSPRYKIIEKRQSVAFWCNPISGHATLYWYQQILGQGPKLLIQFQNNGVVDDSQLPKDRFSAERLKGVDSTLKIQPAKLEDSAVYLCASSLDSGLAGYNEQFFGPGTRLTVL.

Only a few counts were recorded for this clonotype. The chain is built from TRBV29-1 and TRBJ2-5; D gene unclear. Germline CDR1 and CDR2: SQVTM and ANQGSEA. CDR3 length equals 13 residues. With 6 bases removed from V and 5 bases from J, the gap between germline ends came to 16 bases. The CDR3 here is CSVVTILRETQYF. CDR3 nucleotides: TGCAGCGTCGTGACAATCCTGCGGGAGACCCAGTACTTC.

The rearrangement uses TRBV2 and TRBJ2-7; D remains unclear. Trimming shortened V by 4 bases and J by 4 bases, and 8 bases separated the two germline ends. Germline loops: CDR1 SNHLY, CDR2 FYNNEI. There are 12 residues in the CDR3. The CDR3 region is CASSGWKYEQYF. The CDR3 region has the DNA TGTGCCAGCAGTGGCTGGAAGTACGAGCAGTACTTC.

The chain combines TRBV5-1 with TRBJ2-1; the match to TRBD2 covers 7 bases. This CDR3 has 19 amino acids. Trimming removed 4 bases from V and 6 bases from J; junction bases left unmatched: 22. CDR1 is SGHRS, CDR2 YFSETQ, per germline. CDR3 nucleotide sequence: TGCGCCAGCAGCGGTATGGGCGGCGGGAGCCGGTTTTTAGGCAATGAGCAGTTCTTC. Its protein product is CASSGMGGGSRFLGNEQFF. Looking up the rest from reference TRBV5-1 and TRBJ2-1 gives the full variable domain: KAGVTQTPRYLIKTRGQQVTLSCSPISGHRSVSWYQQTPGQGLQFLFEYFSETQRNKGNFPGRFSGRQFSNSRSEMNVSTLELGDSALYLCASSGMGGGSRFLGNEQFFGPGTRLTVL.

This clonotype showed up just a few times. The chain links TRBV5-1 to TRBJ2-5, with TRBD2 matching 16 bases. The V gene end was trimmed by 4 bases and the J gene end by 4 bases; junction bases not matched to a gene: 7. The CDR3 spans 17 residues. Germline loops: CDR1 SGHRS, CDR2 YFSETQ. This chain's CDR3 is CASSTGLAGGPGETQYF. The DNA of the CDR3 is TGCGCCAGCAGCACGGGACTAGCGGGAGGGCCAGGAGAGACCCAGTACTTC. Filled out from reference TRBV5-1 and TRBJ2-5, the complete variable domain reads KAGVTQTPRYLIKTRGQQVTLSCSPISGHRSVSWYQQTPGQGLQFLFEYFSETQRNKGNFPGRFSGRQFSNSRSEMNVSTLELGDSALYLCASSTGLAGGPGETQYFGPGTRLLVL.

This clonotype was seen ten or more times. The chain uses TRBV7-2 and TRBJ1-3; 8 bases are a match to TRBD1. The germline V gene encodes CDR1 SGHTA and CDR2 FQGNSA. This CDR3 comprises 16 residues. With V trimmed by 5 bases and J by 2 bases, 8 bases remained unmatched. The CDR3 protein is CASSVQGASTGNTIYF. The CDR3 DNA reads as TGTGCCAGCAGCGTTCAGGGGGCTAGCACTGGAAACACCATATATTTT.

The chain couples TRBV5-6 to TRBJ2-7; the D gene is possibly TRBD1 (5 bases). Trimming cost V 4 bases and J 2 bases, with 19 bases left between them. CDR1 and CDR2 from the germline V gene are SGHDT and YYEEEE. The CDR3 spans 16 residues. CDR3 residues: CASSTRRTLGPYEQYF. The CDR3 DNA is TGTGCCAGCAGCACAAGACGGACGCTGGGGCCCTACGAGCAGTACTTC.

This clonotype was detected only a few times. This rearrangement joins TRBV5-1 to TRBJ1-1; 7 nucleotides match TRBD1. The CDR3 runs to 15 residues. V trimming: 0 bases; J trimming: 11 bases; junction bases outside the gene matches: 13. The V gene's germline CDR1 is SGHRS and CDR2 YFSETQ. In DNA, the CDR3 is TGCGCCAGCAGCTTGGAGGGTACAGGGGCCCCAAGGGCTTTCTTT. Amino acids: CASSLEGTGAPRAFF.

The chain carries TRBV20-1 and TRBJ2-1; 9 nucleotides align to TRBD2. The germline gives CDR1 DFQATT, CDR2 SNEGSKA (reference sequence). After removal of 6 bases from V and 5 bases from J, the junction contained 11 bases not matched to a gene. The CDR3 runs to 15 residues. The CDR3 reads CSAQPQTSGNNEQFF. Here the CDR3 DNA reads TGCAGTGCCCAACCTCAGACTAGCGGAAACAATGAGCAGTTCTTC.

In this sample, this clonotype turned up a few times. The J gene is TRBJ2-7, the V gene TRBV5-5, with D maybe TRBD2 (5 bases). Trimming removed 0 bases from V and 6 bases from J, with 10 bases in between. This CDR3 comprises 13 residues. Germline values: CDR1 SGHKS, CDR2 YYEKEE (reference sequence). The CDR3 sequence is CASSLGPGTEQYV. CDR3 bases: TGTGCCAGCAGCTTGGGTCCGGGAACCGAGCAGTACGTC.

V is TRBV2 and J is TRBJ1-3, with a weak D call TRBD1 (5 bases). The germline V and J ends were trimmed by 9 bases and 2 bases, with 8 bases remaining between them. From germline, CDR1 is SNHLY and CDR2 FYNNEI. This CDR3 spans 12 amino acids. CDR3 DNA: TGTGCCAGAAAGGGGACTGGAAACACCATATATTTT. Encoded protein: CARKGTGNTIYF.

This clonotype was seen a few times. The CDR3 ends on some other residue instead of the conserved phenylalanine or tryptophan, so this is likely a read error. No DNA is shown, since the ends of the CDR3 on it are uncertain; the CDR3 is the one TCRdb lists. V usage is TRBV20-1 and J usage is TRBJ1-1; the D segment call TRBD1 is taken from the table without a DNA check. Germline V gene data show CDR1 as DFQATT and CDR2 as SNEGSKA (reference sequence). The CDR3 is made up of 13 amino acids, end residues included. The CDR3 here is CSATTPGQGVFLL.

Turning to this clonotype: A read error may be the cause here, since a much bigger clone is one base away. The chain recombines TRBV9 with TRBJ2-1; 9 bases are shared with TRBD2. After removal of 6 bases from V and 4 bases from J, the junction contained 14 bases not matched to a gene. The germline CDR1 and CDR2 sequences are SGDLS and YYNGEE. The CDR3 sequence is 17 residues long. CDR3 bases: TGTGCCAGCACCGTGGAGCGGGAGGTGGATTTTTACAATGAGCAGTTCTTC. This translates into CASTVEREVDFYNEQFF.

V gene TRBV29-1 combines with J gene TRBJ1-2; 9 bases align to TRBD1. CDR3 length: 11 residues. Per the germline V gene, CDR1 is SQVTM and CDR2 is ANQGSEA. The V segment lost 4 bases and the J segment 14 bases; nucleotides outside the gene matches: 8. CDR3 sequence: CSVVTGGAGTF. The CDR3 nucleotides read TGCAGCGTTGTCACAGGGGGCGCGGGAACCTTC.

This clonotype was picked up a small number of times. The CDR3 region is CSGGVNTEAFF. The CDR3 region has the DNA TGCAGCGGGGGAGTTAACACTGAAGCTTTCTTT. The chain links TRBV29-1 to TRBJ1-1; D remains ambiguous. CDR1 SQVTM and CDR2 ANQGSEA come from the germline V gene. V lost 7 bases and J 2 bases, leaving 8 bases between the germline ends. The CDR3 contains 11 residues.

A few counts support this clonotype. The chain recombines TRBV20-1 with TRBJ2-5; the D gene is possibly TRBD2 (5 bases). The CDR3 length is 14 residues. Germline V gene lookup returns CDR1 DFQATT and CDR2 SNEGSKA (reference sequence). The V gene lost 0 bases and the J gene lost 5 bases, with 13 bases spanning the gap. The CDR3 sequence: CSAREAGPRETQYF. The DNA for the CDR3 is TGCAGTGCTAGAGAGGCGGGTCCTAGGGAGACCCAGTACTTC.

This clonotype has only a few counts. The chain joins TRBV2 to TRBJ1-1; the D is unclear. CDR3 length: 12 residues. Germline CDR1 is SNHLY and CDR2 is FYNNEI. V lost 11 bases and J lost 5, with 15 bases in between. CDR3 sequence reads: CASGVPGTEAFF. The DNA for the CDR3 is TGTGCCTCCGGGGTCCCTGGAACTGAAGCTTTCTTT.

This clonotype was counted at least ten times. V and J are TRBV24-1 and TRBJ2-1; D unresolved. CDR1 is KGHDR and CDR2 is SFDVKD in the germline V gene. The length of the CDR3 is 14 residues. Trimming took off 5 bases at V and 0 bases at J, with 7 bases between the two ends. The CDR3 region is CATSGGSSYNEQFF. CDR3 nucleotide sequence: TGTGCCACCAGTGGCGGAAGCTCCTACAATGAGCAGTTCTTC.

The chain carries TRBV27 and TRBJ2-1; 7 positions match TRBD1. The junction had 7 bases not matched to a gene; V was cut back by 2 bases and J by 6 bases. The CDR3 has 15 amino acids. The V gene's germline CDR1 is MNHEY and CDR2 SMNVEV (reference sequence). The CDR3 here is CASSLADRVINEQFF. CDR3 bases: TGTGCCAGCAGTTTAGCTGACAGGGTTATCAATGAGCAGTTCTTC.

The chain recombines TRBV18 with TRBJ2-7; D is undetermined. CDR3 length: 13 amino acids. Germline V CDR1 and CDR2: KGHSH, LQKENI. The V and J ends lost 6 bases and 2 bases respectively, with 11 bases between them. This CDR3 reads CASSFGNPYEQYF. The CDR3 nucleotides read TGTGCCAGCTCCTTCGGCAACCCCTACGAGCAGTACTTC.

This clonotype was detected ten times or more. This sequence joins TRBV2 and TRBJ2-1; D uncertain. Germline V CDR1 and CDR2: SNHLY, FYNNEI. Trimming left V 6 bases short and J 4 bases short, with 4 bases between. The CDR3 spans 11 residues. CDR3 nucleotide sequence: TGTGCCAGCAGGGAGTACAATGAGCAGTTCTTC. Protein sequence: CASREYNEQFF.

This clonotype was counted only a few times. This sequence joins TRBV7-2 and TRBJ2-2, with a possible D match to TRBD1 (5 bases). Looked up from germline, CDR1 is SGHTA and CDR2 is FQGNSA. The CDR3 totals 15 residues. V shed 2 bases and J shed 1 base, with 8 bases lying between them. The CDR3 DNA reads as TGTGCCAGCAGCTTATGGGGCGGGAACACCGGGGAGCTGTTTTTT. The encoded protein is CASSLWGGNTGELFF.

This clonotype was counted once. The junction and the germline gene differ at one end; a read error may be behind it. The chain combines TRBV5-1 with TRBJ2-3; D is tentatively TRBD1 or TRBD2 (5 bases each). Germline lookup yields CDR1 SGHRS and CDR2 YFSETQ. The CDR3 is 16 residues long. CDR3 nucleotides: TGCGCCAGCAGCTTGGAAGGGGTCCCTAGCACAGGTACGCAGTATTTT. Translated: CASSLEGVPSTGTQYF.